Included here is one T cell receptor beta chain sequence, with context. This clonotype was counted a single time. It lacks a known antigen. The junction differs from germline at one of its ends, possibly a read error. The data derive from a study of regulatory T cells in long-lasting Graves disease (dated by TCRdb to the early 2020s). Regarding the research as a whole: To count as having persistent Graves' disease, a patient had to have received antithyroid drug treatment for over 5 years with TSH receptor autoantibodies remaining persistently positive. Peripheral blood TCR sequencing and RNA sequencing compared persistent Graves' disease patients with newly diagnosed Graves' disease patients. The study was conducted in China and was registered as a clinical trial. A total of around 35 samples were covered by TCR sequencing, comprising approximately 13 persistent and approximately 20 newly diagnosed Graves' disease patients. On average, persistent Graves' disease patients in the clinical cohort had been on antithyroid drugs for approximately ten years.

The library relied on multiplex PCR. TCRdb shows the sequencer as Illumina HiSeq 4000. TCR beta libraries were built with iRepertoire HTBI primers and Arm-PCR amplification of CDR3 regions. PCR products were gel purified before sequencing. The original pipeline was this. Across samples, 60 to 75 TRBV and 14 TRBJ segments were identified and used for gene usage analysis of CDR3 amino acid clonotypes. COPE and FqMerger were used to merge filtered high-quality paired reads into contigs. Contigs were aligned with BLAST to IMGT TRBV, TRBD and TRBJ reference genes, and CDR3 was defined per IMGT. Clonotypes above 0.1% frequency were classified as highly expanded clones. Repertoire diversity was measured by Shannon entropy, and V-J evenness by the Gini coefficient. Public clonotypes were defined as clonotypes shared by more than one individual. TCRdb ran its own pipeline on the public reads, namely fastp trimming at Q25 and MiXCR clone calling, and kept in-frame beta chains. For every CDR3 protein sequence, its rows merge into one entry that carries the most common genes and DNA. Clone size and V and J calls follow TCRdb, not the original study. The sample profile shows about 470,000 distinct CDR3 sequences; less than 25% of them were found once. The top ten clones comprise about 7.8% of the sample.

Study-wide conclusions, independent of this receptor: Patients with persistent disease shared more public clonotypes (around 2,500) than newly diagnosed patients did (966). Sequencing and analysis were restricted to the TCR beta chain. As a limitation, the authors acknowledged that the small sample size may reduce accuracy. Only peripheral blood was studied, because thyroid tissue, the primary lesion, was inaccessible. TRBV28, TRBJ1-2 and TRBJ2-5 were preferentially used in persistent disease, while TRBV20-1 and TRBJ2-1 were favored in newly diagnosed disease. Lower TCR Shannon entropy and fewer highly expanded clones were observed in persistent Graves' disease patients than in newly diagnosed patients, which suggested clonal expansion.

Inclusive of the bounding cysteine and phenylalanine, the CDR3 is 18 residues long. Just CDR3 DNA is preserved here, 54 bases in frame from base 1. In the germline V gene, CDR1 corresponds to SGHTA and CDR2 to FQGNSA. What the time point label conveys for this sample: persistent/refractory GD, antithyroid drugs over 5 years with positive TRAb. For both TCR sequencing and RNA sequencing, RNA was extracted from PBMCs in TRIzol. The diagnosis of Graves' disease was made according to American Thyroid Association guidelines. Recruitment of patients was carried out at an endocrinology department in Xi'an, China. From each patient, nine milliliters of peripheral blood was collected into an EDTA anticoagulant tube. Ficoll Paque Plus density gradient separation was used to isolate PBMCs, and no further T cell sorting was done. An Agilent 2100 Bioanalyzer and agarose gel were used to assess RNA quality, and a NanoDrop 2000 was used to measure RNA concentration.

This specimen was peripheral blood mononuclear cells (PBMCs), taken when the disease was refractory, from a patient treated with antithyroid drugs. The V gene is TRBV7-2 and the J gene is TRBJ1-6; the D gene is perhaps TRBD1, from 6 matching bases. The sequence was collected from a female donor with Graves disease. The DNA sequence is as follows: TGTGCCAGCAGCCGCGCGCGGGGGGGCTTCTCCTATAATTCACCCCTCCGCTTT. This sequence encodes CASSRARGGFSYNSPLRF.